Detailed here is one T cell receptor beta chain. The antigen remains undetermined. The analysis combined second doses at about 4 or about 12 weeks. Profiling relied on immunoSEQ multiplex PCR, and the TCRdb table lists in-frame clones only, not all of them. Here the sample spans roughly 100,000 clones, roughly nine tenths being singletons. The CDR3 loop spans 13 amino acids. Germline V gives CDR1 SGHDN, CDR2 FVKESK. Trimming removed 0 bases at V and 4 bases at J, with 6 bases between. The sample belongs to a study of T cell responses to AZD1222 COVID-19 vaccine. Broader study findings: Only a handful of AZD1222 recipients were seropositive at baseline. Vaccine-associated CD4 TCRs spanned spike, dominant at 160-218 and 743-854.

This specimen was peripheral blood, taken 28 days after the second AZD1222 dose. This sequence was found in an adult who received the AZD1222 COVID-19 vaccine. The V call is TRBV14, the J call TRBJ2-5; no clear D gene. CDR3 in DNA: TGTGCCAGCAGCCAAGACCTAGGAGAGACCCAGTACTTC. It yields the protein CASSQDLGETQYF.